The TCR beta chain under discussion was sequenced for a study of T cells in Graves' hyperthyroidism and ophthalmopathy. Whole-study context: Sampling of peripheral blood happened at initial diagnosis, prior to any treatment.

The CDR3 consists of 15 residues. Trimming removed 1 base from V and 7 bases from J; junction bases left unmatched: 6. In germline, CDR1 is SGDLS, CDR2 YYNGEE. Researchers amplified the TCR beta CDR3 regions from RNA transcripts. The HTBI primer set served for first-round RT-PCR of the TCR CDR3. TCRdb reanalysed the multiplex PCR reads using MiXCR and keeps one entry per CDR3 protein. Found here are over 450,000 distinct CDR3 sequences, roughly 18% of them singletons; the top ten hold roughly a sixth. This clonotype has more than one count but fewer than ten. What was sequenced was blood. The TCR sequence derives from a woman younger than 35 with Graves' ophthalmopathy. J is TRBJ2-1 and V is TRBV9; TRBD1 matches at 9 bases. CDR3 DNA sequence: TGTGCCAGCAGCGTAACACAGGGGGCAGGGAATGAGCAGTTCTTC. Translated: CASSVTQGAGNEQFF.